This TCR beta chain was sequenced during a study of shared clonotypes between healthy human individuals. Libraries were prepared by immunoSEQ multiplex PCR; TCRdb keeps only in-frame clonotypes and omits some of them. The sample lists 600,000 to 700,000 clones; about 80% were seen once. The V gene's germline CDR1 is SEHNR and CDR2 FQNEAQ (reference sequence). Between the trimmed V and J ends, which lost 1 base and 5 bases, there was a span of 10 bases. The CDR3 contains 14 residues. Sequenced sample: memory CD4+ T cells sorted from blood. Subset reported: CD45RA-negative fraction. The chain couples TRBV7-9 to TRBJ2-3; D may be TRBD1 or TRBD2 (5 bases each). This TCR derives from a woman in her thirties in good health. The DNA for the CDR3 is TGTGCCAGCAGCTTAGGAGGGACGGGAGATACGCAGTATTTT. It translates to CASSLGGTGDTQYF.